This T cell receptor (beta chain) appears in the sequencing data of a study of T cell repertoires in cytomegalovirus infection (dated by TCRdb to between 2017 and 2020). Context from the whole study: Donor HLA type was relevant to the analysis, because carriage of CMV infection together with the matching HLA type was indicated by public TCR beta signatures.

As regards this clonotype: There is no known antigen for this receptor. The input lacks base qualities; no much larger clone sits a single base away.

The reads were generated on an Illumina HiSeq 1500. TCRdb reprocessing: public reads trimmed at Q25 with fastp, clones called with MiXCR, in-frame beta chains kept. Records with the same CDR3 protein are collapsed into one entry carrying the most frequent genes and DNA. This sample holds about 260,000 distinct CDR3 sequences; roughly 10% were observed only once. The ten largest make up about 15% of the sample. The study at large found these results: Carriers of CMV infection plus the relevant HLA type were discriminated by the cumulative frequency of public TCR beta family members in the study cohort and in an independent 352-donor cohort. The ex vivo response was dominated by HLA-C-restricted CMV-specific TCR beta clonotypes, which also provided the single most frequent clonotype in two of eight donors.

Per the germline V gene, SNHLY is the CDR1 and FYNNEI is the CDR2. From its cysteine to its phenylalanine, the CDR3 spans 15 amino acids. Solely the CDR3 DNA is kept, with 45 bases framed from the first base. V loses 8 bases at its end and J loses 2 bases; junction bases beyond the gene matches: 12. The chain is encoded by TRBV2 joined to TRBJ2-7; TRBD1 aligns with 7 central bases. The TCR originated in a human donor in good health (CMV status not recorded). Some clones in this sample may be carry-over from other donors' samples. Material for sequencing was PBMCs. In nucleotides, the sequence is TGTGCCAGCGTTGGGGGCCCAGGGGGTGCCTACGAGCAGTACTTC. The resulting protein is CASVGGPGGAYEQYF.